These 10 T cell receptor beta chains were all obtained from the same sample, sequenced in a study of blood T cell repertoires in COVID-19 (dated by TCRdb to 2018 to 2021). The protocol used for the library was the immunoSEQ multiplex PCR assay. TCRdb carries this immuneACCESS record with in-frame sequences only. Its versions omit some clonotypes, under half of them owing to an unresolved V gene in the studies checked, with the rest unexplained. The sample yields about 200,000 clones; 85% to 90% were counted once. The ten most abundant clones make up roughly 1.6% of the sample. Sequenced input: peripheral blood. The source is a man between 18 and 29 years old with active or convalescent COVID-19.

The chain carries TRBV7-2 and TRBJ2-7; possibly TRBD2 for D (5 bases). V was pared by 1 base and J by 4 bases, with 8 bases between. CDR3 length: 13 residues. CDR1 is SGHTA, CDR2 FQGNSA, per germline. CDR3 sequence reads: CASSLGLLYEQYF. DNA for the CDR3: TGTGCCAGCAGCTTAGGACTACTTTACGAGCAGTACTTC.

The chain uses TRBV7-2 and TRBJ2-5, with D possibly TRBD1 on 5 matching bases. CDR3 size: 15 residues. Deletions cut 2 bases from V and 2 bases from J, with 12 bases between. The V gene's germline CDR1 is SGHTA and CDR2 FQGNSA. CDR3 nucleotide sequence: TGTGCCAGCAGCTTATTCCAGGGTAGGCAAGAGACCCAGTACTTC. Translated: CASSLFQGRQETQYF.

This clone has a single count. The chain has TRBV6-5 and TRBJ1-1; D unclear. This CDR3 spans 14 amino acids. Germline loops: CDR1 MNHEY, CDR2 SVGAGI. Deletions cut 3 bases from V and 4 bases from J, with 12 bases between. The DNA for the CDR3 is TGTGCCAGCAGTTATCGGACGGGGAGCACTGAAGCTTTCTTT. Its translation is CASSYRTGSTEAFF.

The genes are TRBV7-6 and TRBJ2-2; 7 bases fit TRBD2. The CDR3 has 14 residues. The J segment lost 6 bases and the V segment lost 0 bases, leaving 1 base of the junction unmatched. Germline-derived CDR1 and CDR2 are SGHVS and FNYEAQ. This CDR3 reads CASSLARGAGELFF. DNA of the CDR3: TGTGCCAGCAGCTTAGCCCGGGGGGCCGGGGAGCTGTTTTTT.

The V and J genes are TRBV5-5 and TRBJ2-7; 8 nucleotides align to TRBD2. V dropped 7 bases and J dropped 4; count of bases not matched to a gene: 7. The CDR3 spans 13 residues. From germline, CDR1 is SGHKS and CDR2 YYEKEE (reference sequence). CDR3 sequence: CASGGGGRYEQYF. The CDR3, as DNA: TGTGCCAGCGGCGGCGGGGGGCGGTACGAGCAGTACTTC.

The sample holds one count of this clone. The chain uses TRBV7-8 and TRBJ1-2; unclear D gene. The CDR3 has 14 amino acids. V was trimmed by 0 bases and J by 2 bases, leaving 7 bases between them. CDR1 is SGHVS, CDR2 FQNEAQ, per germline. This CDR3 is CASSLASRNYGYTF. The CDR3 nucleotides read TGTGCCAGCAGCTTAGCGTCCAGAAACTATGGCTACACCTTC.

This sequence joins TRBV5-6 and TRBJ1-3; D is unresolved. CDR1 and CDR2 from the germline V gene are SGHDT and YYEEEE. This CDR3 comprises 12 residues. The V gene lost 1 base and the J gene lost 4 bases, with 3 bases spanning the gap. DNA of the CDR3: TGTGCCAGCAGCTTGCAAGGAAACACCATATATTTT. This encodes CASSLQGNTIYF.

This chain connects TRBV19 to TRBJ2-5; no firm D call. V gave up 6 bases and J gave up 4 bases, with 15 bases separating them. The length of the CDR3 is 14 residues. Germline V gene sequence: CDR1 LNHDA, CDR2 SQIVND (reference sequence). Here the CDR3 DNA reads TGTGCCAGTAGGGAAACTCGAGCAGGAGAGACCCAGTACTTC. Translating gives CASRETRAGETQYF.

The genes are TRBV7-3 and TRBJ2-1; 11 nucleotides match TRBD2. Losses at the gene ends were 6 bases for V and 7 bases for J; bases not matched to a gene: 2. This CDR3 comprises 13 residues. The V gene's germline CDR1 is SGHTA and CDR2 FQGTGA. The CDR3 sequence: CASRTSGTNEQFF. CDR3 coding DNA: TGTGCCAGCAGGACTAGCGGGACGAATGAGCAGTTCTTC.

The chain carries TRBV7-2 and TRBJ2-7; a weak D match, TRBD2 (6 bases). Germline V gene data show CDR1 as SGHTA and CDR2 as FQGNSA. The CDR3 spans 15 residues. V dropped 3 bases and J dropped 2 bases, with 14 bases sitting between them. The CDR3 here is CASSFSGTVTYEQYF. The CDR3 DNA sequence: TGTGCCAGCAGCTTCTCCGGGACTGTGACCTACGAGCAGTACTTC.